The 28 T cell receptor beta chains listed next were all sequenced from one sample in a study of OX40 agonist ivuxolimab in advanced cancers. Measured with immunoSEQ multiplex PCR; TCRdb has only the in-frame clones, and not every one. The table has approximately 77,000 clones, 75% to 90% seen once; the top ten hold around 2%. The material was CD4+ or CD8+ T cells sorted from blood, obtained in a trial of the OX40 agonist ivuxolimab. The receptors come from an adult with an advanced solid tumor such as melanoma, head and neck, liver or kidney cancer.

The V and J genes are TRBV5-1 and TRBJ2-1, with D uncertain. The CDR3 has 15 amino acids. Trimming removed 4 bases from V and 8 bases from J, with 19 bases in between. Germline V CDR1 and CDR2: SGHRS, YFSETQ. The CDR3 bases are TGCGCCAGCAGCCCAACTATCAGGCTGGTGGATGAGCAGTTCTTC. The encoded protein is CASSPTIRLVDEQFF.

The chain uses TRBV11-2 and TRBJ1-1; no firm D call. Germline CDR1 reads SGHAT; CDR2 reads FQNNGV. The CDR3 is 12 residues long. Trimming stripped 5 bases from V and 5 bases from J, with 9 bases between. This CDR3 reads CASSHGRTEAFF. The CDR3 DNA reads TGTGCCAGCAGCCACGGAAGGACTGAAGCTTTCTTT.

The chain employs TRBV7-8 and TRBJ2-5; D may be TRBD2 (6 bases). This CDR3 has 14 residues. Germline loops: CDR1 SGHVS, CDR2 FQNEAQ. V was cut by 3 bases and J by 1 base, with 9 bases left in between. Here the CDR3 DNA reads TGTGCCAGCAGCTTCCGGGGGTTCCAAGAGACCCAGTACTTC. It encodes CASSFRGFQETQYF.

The chain employs TRBV11-3 and TRBJ2-1; 8 positions match TRBD2. This CDR3 is 13 amino acids long. V shed 5 bases and J 9 bases; nucleotides not matched to a gene: 6. Per the germline V gene, CDR1 is SGHNT and CDR2 is YENEEA. CDR3 amino acids: CASSPAGGSEQFF. The CDR3 coding sequence is TGTGCCAGCAGCCCTGCGGGAGGCAGTGAGCAGTTCTTC.

This clone was detected only a few times. This sequence joins TRBV19 and TRBJ1-1; D not certain. V lost 6 bases and J 0 bases, leaving 8 bases between the germline ends. The germline V gene has CDR1 LNHDA and CDR2 SQIVND (reference sequence). The CDR3 contains 13 residues. The CDR3 DNA reads TGTGCCAGTAGCAGCCTCTTGAACACTGAAGCTTTCTTT. Translated: CASSSLLNTEAFF.

The chain has TRBV5-1 and TRBJ1-1; D perhaps matches TRBD1 (5 bases). The length of the CDR3 is 15 residues. The V and J ends lost 4 bases and 1 base respectively, with 14 bases between them. Germline CDR1 is SGHRS and CDR2 is YFSETQ. As DNA, the CDR3 is TGCGCCAGCAGCATAGGGGTTAACACGAACACTGAAGCTTTCTTT. It encodes CASSIGVNTNTEAFF.

The V call is TRBV18, the J call TRBJ2-2; D not resolved. The CDR3 is 15 residues long. Per the germline V gene, CDR1 is KGHSH and CDR2 is LQKENI. V was cut by 6 bases and J by 1 base, with 12 bases left in between. DNA for the CDR3: TGTGCCAGCTCGGGTGACCCGGGGAACACCGGGGAGCTGTTTTTT. Translating gives CASSGDPGNTGELFF.

The CDR3 protein is CASRGQGEDTQYF. In DNA form, the CDR3 reads TGTGCCAGCAGGGGACAGGGGGAAGATACGCAGTATTTT. The chain uses TRBV28 and TRBJ2-3, with 11 bases that match TRBD1. The V gene's germline CDR1 is MDHEN and CDR2 SYDVKM. The CDR3 has 13 amino acids. The V and J ends lost 6 bases and 5 bases, in that order; junction bases with no gene match: 1.

The J gene is TRBJ2-3, the V gene TRBV6-4, with 8 nucleotides matching TRBD2. The CDR3 runs to 18 residues. The germline gives CDR1 MRHNA, CDR2 SNTAGT. V dropped 10 bases and J dropped 0; count of bases not matched to a gene: 18. CDR3 region: CATSALAGHIYSTDTQYF. The CDR3 DNA follows: TGTGCCACCTCTGCCCTAGCGGGTCACATCTATAGCACAGATACGCAGTATTTT.

The genes are TRBV9 and TRBJ1-3; possibly TRBD1 for D (5 bases). The CDR3 is 16 amino acids. Deletions cut 1 base from V and 0 bases from J, with 11 bases between. Germline V gives CDR1 SGDLS, CDR2 YYNGEE. The CDR3 is CASSVLGTGSGNTIYF. CDR3 sequence (DNA): TGTGCCAGCAGCGTATTAGGGACGGGCTCTGGAAACACCATATATTTT.

CDR3 protein: CAIRDSGRPGANVLTF. CDR3 DNA: TGTGCCATCAGGGACTCCGGGCGACCTGGGGCCAACGTCCTGACTTTC. The chain recombines TRBV10-3 with TRBJ2-6; the D gene is possibly TRBD2 (5 bases). Germline V gene data show CDR1 as ENHRY and CDR2 as SYGVKD. The CDR3 is 16 amino acids. V gave up 6 bases and J gave up 2 bases, with 14 bases separating them.

The V and J genes are TRBV30 and TRBJ2-1; TRBD2 agrees at 8 bases. With 0 bases clipped from V and 8 bases from J, the junction kept 9 bases outside the gene matches. CDR1 GTSNPN and CDR2 SVGIG come from the germline V gene (reference sequence). The CDR3 is 15 amino acids. The CDR3 is CAWSVLGREDHEQFF. For the CDR3, the DNA is TGTGCCTGGAGTGTACTGGGGCGGGAGGACCATGAGCAGTTCTTC.

CDR3 DNA sequence: TGTGCCAGCAGTTACTCAGGGGCAGCCTTTAATGAAAAACTGTTTTTT. The encoded protein is CASSYSGAAFNEKLFF. This rearrangement joins TRBV6-5 to TRBJ1-4; D may be TRBD1 (5 bases). The CDR3 is made up of 16 amino acids. V was pared by 0 bases and J by 4 bases, with 12 bases between. From germline, CDR1 is MNHEY and CDR2 SVGAGI.

This chain connects TRBV4-1 to TRBJ2-5; weak D call: TRBD1 (5 bases). With 0 bases removed from V and 2 bases from J, the gap between germline ends came to 19 bases. This CDR3 is 18 amino acids long. The germline gives CDR1 MGHRA, CDR2 YSYEKL. CDR3 sequence: CASSQERQRTSAQETQYF. The DNA of the CDR3 is TGCGCCAGCAGCCAAGAAAGACAGCGAACAAGCGCACAAGAGACCCAGTACTTC.

This clone was counted a single time. The chain employs TRBV14 and TRBJ2-1, with 9 positions matching TRBD2. The V gene end was trimmed by 3 bases and the J gene end by 4 bases; junction bases not matched to a gene: 7. Per germline, CDR1 SGHDN and CDR2 FVKESK. The CDR3 has 16 residues. The CDR3 DNA reads TGTGCCAGCAGCCATCTAGGACTAGCGATGTACAATGAGCAGTTCTTC. The encoded protein is CASSHLGLAMYNEQFF.

The chain recombines TRBV28 with TRBJ1-2, with D possibly TRBD1 on 6 matching bases. V was trimmed by 9 bases and J by 2 bases, leaving 7 bases between them. The CDR3 consists of 11 residues. Germline lookup yields CDR1 MDHEN and CDR2 SYDVKM. The DNA of the CDR3 is TGTGCCAGTCAGGGGAACTATGGCTACACCTTC. Its protein is CASQGNYGYTF.

This sequence joins TRBV5-5 and TRBJ1-3; D uncertain. This CDR3 has 14 amino acids. Germline values: CDR1 SGHKS, CDR2 YYEKEE (reference sequence). V gave up 7 bases and J gave up 3 bases, with 14 bases separating them. The CDR3 protein is CASGSPGFGNTIYF. Here the CDR3 DNA reads TGTGCCAGCGGTTCCCCGGGGTTTGGAAACACCATATATTTT.

In its sample, this clone was seen once. The V gene is TRBV21-1, the J gene TRBJ2-7; the listed D gene, TRBD2, was not tested against the DNA. TRBV21-1 is a pseudogene locus. This CDR3 is 14 amino acids long. The CDR3 bases are TGTGCCAGCAGCAAAGGCGGGGTTTTCTACGAGCAGTACTTC. Translating it yields CASSKGGVFYEQYF.

The J gene is TRBJ2-1, the V gene TRBV28, with 11 nucleotides matching TRBD2. This CDR3 has 16 residues. Trimming removed 5 bases from V and 1 base from J; junction bases left unmatched: 4. CDR1 and CDR2 from the germline V gene are MDHEN and SYDVKM. CDR3 in DNA: TGTGCCAGCAGTCCTAGACTAGCGGGATCCTACAATGAGCAGTTCTTC. It specifies CASSPRLAGSYNEQFF.

The chain has TRBV18 and TRBJ1-5, with a possible D match to TRBD1 (5 bases). Germline V gene data show CDR1 as KGHSH and CDR2 as LQKENI. CDR3 length: 15 residues. V lost 0 bases to trimming and J lost 7 bases, with 13 bases between them. CDR3 loop: CASSPPEGLGQPQHF. CDR3 DNA: TGTGCCAGCTCACCACCGGAGGGGTTAGGGCAGCCCCAGCATTTT. The variable domain in full, with the rest retrieved from reference TRBV18 and TRBJ1-5, is NAGVMQNPRHLVRRRGQEARLRCSPMKGHSHVYWYRQLPEEGLKFMVYLQKENIIDESGMPKERFSAEFPKEGPSILRIQQVVRGDSAAYFCASSPPEGLGQPQHFGDGTRLSIL.

The chain is built from TRBV4-1 and TRBJ1-3, with a tentative D call TRBD1 (5 bases). Trimming cost V 3 bases and J 2 bases, with 23 bases left between them. CDR1 and CDR2 (germline): MGHRA, YSYEKL. This CDR3 spans 19 amino acids. For the CDR3, the DNA is TGCGCCAGCAGCCAGATTTTGATCAGAGAACAGGTAGCTGGAAACACCATATATTTT. The encoded protein is CASSQILIREQVAGNTIYF.

The CDR3 nucleotides are TGTGCCAGCAGCCCTAACAGGAACCCCTACAATGAGCAGTTCTTC. Residues: CASSPNRNPYNEQFF. The rearrangement uses TRBV7-2 and TRBJ2-1, with a possible D match to TRBD1 (5 bases). Trimming pared 5 bases from V and 2 bases from J, leaving 13 bases between. Germline lookup yields CDR1 SGHTA and CDR2 FQGNSA. This CDR3 region has 15 residues. The whole variable domain, filled in from reference TRBV7-2 and TRBJ2-1, reads GAGVSQSPSNKVTEKGKDVELRCDPISGHTALYWYRQSLGQGLEFLIYFQGNSAPDKSGLPSDRFSAERTGGSVSTLTIQRTQQEDSAVYLCASSPNRNPYNEQFFGPGTRLTVL.

The chain has TRBV28 and TRBJ1-2, with a possible D match to TRBD1 (5 bases). Trimming pared 3 bases from V and 3 bases from J, leaving 8 bases between. The CDR3 totals 13 residues. The germline CDR1 and CDR2 sequences are MDHEN and SYDVKM. CDR3 DNA sequence: TGTGCCAGCAGTTTTGAACAGGACTATGGCTACACCTTC. Residues: CASSFEQDYGYTF.

This clone was detected once. The chain links TRBV19 to TRBJ2-1; 7 positions agree with TRBD1. The CDR3 runs to 15 residues. Trimming removed 8 bases from V and 1 base from J; junction bases left unmatched: 8. The germline gives CDR1 LNHDA, CDR2 SQIVND (reference sequence). The CDR3 bases are TGTGCCAGTTACTCCCCGGGACAGTCCTACAATGAGCAGTTCTTC. Protein product: CASYSPGQSYNEQFF.

The chain is built from TRBV5-1 and TRBJ2-3; D uncertain. This CDR3 has 15 amino acids. V gave up 1 base and J gave up 0 bases, with 9 bases separating them. CDR1 and CDR2 (germline): SGHRS, YFSETQ. CDR3 sequence reads: CASSLYTRSTDTQYF. As DNA, the CDR3 is TGCGCCAGCAGCTTGTATACAAGAAGCACAGATACGCAGTATTTT.

The V gene is TRBV29-1, the J gene TRBJ2-7, with 9 bases aligning to TRBD1. Germline V gene data show CDR1 as SQVTM and CDR2 as ANQGSEA. Trimming took 5 bases from V and 2 from J; bases not matched to a gene: 7. The CDR3 is 14 amino acids. The CDR3 loop reads CSVTWTGVTYEQYF. The CDR3 DNA is TGCAGCGTTACCTGGACAGGGGTTACCTACGAGCAGTACTTC.

The V gene is TRBV27, the J gene TRBJ2-2; D is undetermined. Trimming left V 4 bases short and J 9 bases short, with 12 bases between. CDR1 and CDR2 from the germline V gene are MNHEY and SMNVEV (reference sequence). The CDR3 runs 13 residues. The CDR3 region is CASSSAKWRELFF. For the CDR3, the DNA is TGTGCCAGCAGTTCAGCTAAATGGCGGGAGCTGTTTTTT.

This chain joins TRBV5-8 and TRBJ2-2; D gene unclear. The CDR3 has 12 amino acids. V lost 5 bases, J lost 6 bases, and 8 bases lay in between. The germline V gene has CDR1 SGHTS and CDR2 YDEGEE. The CDR3 is CASRRWPGELFF. The CDR3 DNA reads TGTGCCAGCAGGCGGTGGCCCGGGGAGCTGTTTTTT.